The 30 T cell receptor beta chains given below trace back to one sample, sequenced in a study of cytomegalovirus exposure and HLA in healthy donors (dated by TCRdb to about 2017). Library preparation was by the immunoSEQ multiplex PCR assay. TCRdb retrieved this table from immuneACCESS and kept in-frame rearrangements only. Not all clones are present; in checked studies, unresolved V genes account for under half, and no reason is known for the remainder. The sample data list some 150,000 clones, and around 90% of these were observed just once. The ten largest clones take up about 6.7% of the sample. The specimen was PBMCs. The source is a woman in her thirties in good health and CMV-seropositive.

V and J are TRBV11-1 and TRBJ1-1, with 7 nucleotides matching TRBD1. With V trimmed by 5 bases and J by 7 bases, 4 bases remained unmatched. This CDR3 is 12 amino acids long. Germline CDR1 and CDR2: SGHAT and FQDESV (reference sequence). CDR3 residues: CASSVDRVEAFF. CDR3 in DNA: TGTGCCAGCAGCGTCGACAGGGTTGAAGCTTTCTTT.

This clone appeared once. The chain links TRBV18 to TRBJ1-2; D is perhaps TRBD1 (6 bases). Germline CDR1 KGHSH, CDR2 LQKENI. The CDR3 is 15 residues long. The V end was cut by 1 base, the J end by 0 bases, with 9 bases between. CDR3 sequence: CASSPLTGANYGYTF. The CDR3 coding sequence is TGTGCCAGCTCACCACTGACAGGAGCTAACTATGGCTACACCTTC. The whole variable domain, remainder taken from reference TRBV18 and TRBJ1-2, is NAGVMQNPRHLVRRRGQEARLRCSPMKGHSHVYWYRQLPEEGLKFMVYLQKENIIDESGMPKERFSAEFPKEGPSILRIQQVVRGDSAAYFCASSPLTGANYGYTFGSGTRLTVV.

As regards this clone: The junction and the germline gene differ at one end; a read error may be behind it. The V call is TRBV28, the J call TRBJ1-2; D remains ambiguous. Looked up from germline, CDR1 is MDHEN and CDR2 is SYDVKM. The CDR3 is made up of 12 amino acids. CDR3 residues: CASSQIGPRVSF. The CDR3 DNA sequence: TGTGCCAGCAGTCAAATTGGGCCAAGAGTTTCCTTC.

This sequence joins TRBV15 and TRBJ1-1; D is uncertain. CDR3 length equals 14 residues. V was shortened by 4 bases and J by 4 bases, with 13 bases between the two germline ends. The germline gives CDR1 LNHNV, CDR2 YYDKDF (reference sequence). The CDR3 loop is CATSTMAGSTEAFF. CDR3 bases: TGTGCCACCAGCACCATGGCGGGGAGCACTGAAGCTTTCTTT.

This clone came up once. V is TRBV10-1 and J is TRBJ2-1; the D is unclear. Germline CDR1 is WNHNN and CDR2 is SYGVQD (reference sequence). With 5 bases removed from V and 5 bases from J, the gap between germline ends came to 4 bases. The CDR3 covers 11 residues. The CDR3 loop is CASSHNNEQFF. CDR3 nucleotide sequence: TGCGCCAGCAGTCACAACAATGAGCAGTTCTTC.

The genes are TRBV7-9 and TRBJ2-7; 9 nucleotides agree with TRBD1. V dropped 5 bases and J dropped 1; count of bases not matched to a gene: 12. The CDR3 sequence is 17 residues long. Germline assignment: CDR1 SEHNR and CDR2 FQNEAQ (reference sequence). CDR3 nucleotides: TGTGCCAGCAGCGTATCTACAGGGGGCGCAGATTCCTACGAGCAGTACTTC. It specifies CASSVSTGGADSYEQYF.

The chain joins TRBV28 to TRBJ2-7; 9 bases fit TRBD1. J lost 0 bases, V lost 11 bases, and 5 bases had no gene match. The CDR3 spans 13 residues. Germline lookup yields CDR1 MDHEN and CDR2 SYDVKM. This chain's CDR3 is CAAGTGSSYEQYF. In DNA, the CDR3 is TGTGCCGCGGGGACAGGGAGCTCCTACGAGCAGTACTTC.

V is TRBV27 and J is TRBJ2-1, with 11 bases identical to TRBD2. Germline CDR1 reads MNHEY; CDR2 reads SMNVEV (reference sequence). V lost 2 bases and J lost 12; bases outside the gene matches: 9. There are 15 residues in the CDR3. CDR3 region: CASSLEFLAGGRQFF. CDR3 in DNA: TGTGCCAGCAGTTTAGAGTTCCTAGCGGGGGGTAGGCAGTTCTTC.

This clone was seen only once. The J gene is TRBJ1-1, the V gene TRBV18; D remains unclear. The germline V gene encodes CDR1 KGHSH and CDR2 LQKENI. Deletions cut 6 bases from V and 1 base from J, with 9 bases between. This CDR3 comprises 13 residues. CDR3 loop: CASSFTENTEAFF. CDR3 bases: TGTGCCAGCTCCTTTACAGAGAACACTGAAGCTTTCTTT.

This chain connects TRBV5-7 to TRBJ1-6; D gene uncertain. TRBV5-7 is sorted into the ORF group, with uncertain function. V gave up 4 bases and J gave up 11 bases, with 10 bases separating them. The CDR3 covers 12 residues. This CDR3 reads CASSQDTPPLHF. CDR3 sequence (DNA): TGTGCCAGCAGCCAAGACACCCCACCCCTCCACTTT.

The rearrangement uses TRBV4-1 and TRBJ1-2; possible D gene TRBD1, 6 bases. CDR3 length: 16 amino acids. V dropped 1 base and J dropped 4 bases, with 16 bases sitting between them. From germline, CDR1 is MGHRA and CDR2 YSYEKL. CDR3 in amino acids: CASSQGDTKSAYGYTF. CDR3 bases: TGCGCCAGCAGCCAAGGGGACACCAAGTCGGCCTATGGCTACACCTTC.

The chain couples TRBV11-2 to TRBJ1-5, with D possibly being TRBD1 (6 bases). From germline, CDR1 is SGHAT and CDR2 FQNNGV. The CDR3 loop spans 13 amino acids. The ends were cut back, 5 bases at V and 2 bases at J, with 7 bases in the middle. CDR3 amino acids: CASSPGGNQPQHF. In DNA, the CDR3 is TGTGCCAGCAGCCCAGGGGGCAATCAGCCCCAGCATTTT.

J is TRBJ2-1 and V is TRBV5-4, with D possibly matching TRBD1 (6 bases). The CDR3 spans 13 residues. Germline CDR1 and CDR2: SGHNT and YYREEE (reference sequence). Trimming took 2 bases from V and 7 from J, leaving 10 bases between them. CDR3 in amino acids: CASSFYRENEQFF. In nucleotides, the CDR3 is TGTGCCAGCAGCTTTTACAGGGAAAATGAGCAGTTCTTC.

This chain links TRBV18 with TRBJ2-3; 8 bases are shared with TRBD1. J gave up 1 base and V 1 base, and 13 bases lay outside the gene matches. The V gene's germline CDR1 is KGHSH and CDR2 LQKENI. The CDR3 covers 19 residues. The CDR3 is CASSPRGQVPRGGTDTQYF. CDR3 in DNA: TGTGCCAGCTCACCACGGGGACAGGTCCCGAGGGGCGGCACAGATACGCAGTATTTT.

This clone has only one observation. The V and J genes are TRBV6-1 and TRBJ2-7; no definite D call. The CDR3 is 15 amino acids. V dropped 4 bases and J dropped 5 bases, with 18 bases sitting between them. Per the germline V gene, CDR1 is MNHNS and CDR2 is SASEGT. The DNA for the CDR3 is TGTGCCAGCAGTGGGAGAGGATCCAAAGTCGACGAGCAGTACTTC. Amino acids: CASSGRGSKVDEQYF.

The CDR3 region has the DNA TGTGCCAGCAGTTCGGACAGACGGGGCACCGGGGAGCTGTTTTTT. Protein sequence: CASSSDRRGTGELFF. This chain joins TRBV27 and TRBJ2-2, with D possibly being TRBD1 (6 bases). Deletions cut 4 bases from V and 4 bases from J, with 13 bases between. This CDR3 has 15 amino acids. Germline V gene lookup returns CDR1 MNHEY and CDR2 SMNVEV (reference sequence).

The chain joins TRBV25-1 to TRBJ1-1, with D tentatively TRBD1 (6 bases). CDR1 and CDR2 from the germline V gene are MGHDK and SYGVNS. V was clipped by 5 bases and J by 4 bases, with 11 bases between them. The CDR3 sequence is 13 residues long. The CDR3 sequence: CASSYQGRTEAFF. The CDR3 DNA reads as TGTGCCAGCAGTTATCAGGGGCGCACTGAAGCTTTCTTT.

This chain uses TRBV27 with TRBJ2-2, with 7 bases lining up with TRBD1. Germline CDR1 reads MNHEY; CDR2 reads SMNVEV (reference sequence). The V gene end was trimmed by 5 bases and the J gene end by 1 base; junction bases not matched to a gene: 1. The CDR3 length is 14 residues. The CDR3 DNA follows: TGTGCCAGCAGTAGGGACAGGAACACCGGGGAGCTGTTTTTT. It codes for CASSRDRNTGELFF.

This chain uses TRBV5-6 with TRBJ2-3; 13 bases align to TRBD2. With V trimmed by 0 bases and J by 4 bases, 5 bases remained unmatched. This CDR3 has 17 amino acids. Looked up from germline, CDR1 is SGHDT and CDR2 is YYEEEE. The CDR3 is CASSLDLTSGGADTQYF. CDR3 DNA: TGTGCCAGCAGCTTGGATCTCACTAGCGGGGGGGCAGATACGCAGTATTTT. Complete variable domain (other parts from reference TRBV5-6 and TRBJ2-3): DAGVTQSPTHLIKTRGQQVTLRCSPKSGHDTVSWYQQALGQGPQFIFQYYEEEERQRGNFPDRFSGHQFPNYSSELNVNALLLGDSALYLCASSLDLTSGGADTQYFGPGTRLTVL.

The chain joins TRBV11-2 to TRBJ1-4; D is possibly TRBD1 (5 bases). Germline lookup yields CDR1 SGHAT and CDR2 FQNNGV. Deletions cut 5 bases from V and 0 bases from J, with 13 bases between. This CDR3 has 16 amino acids. The DNA of the CDR3 is TGTGCCAGCAGCAGTGGACACCGGGCAACTAATGAAAAACTGTTTTTT. Protein sequence: CASSSGHRATNEKLFF.

The CDR3 here is CASSGAGTGGDEQFF. The CDR3 DNA follows: TGTGCCAGCAGTGGGGCCGGGACAGGGGGTGATGAGCAGTTCTTC. This chain links TRBV28 with TRBJ2-1, with 11 bases identical to TRBD1. Unmatched junction bases numbered 8, after V lost 5 bases and J lost 8 bases. Germline-derived CDR1 and CDR2 are MDHEN and SYDVKM. This CDR3 comprises 15 residues.

This rearrangement joins TRBV14 to TRBJ2-5, with D possibly matching TRBD1 (6 bases). Germline CDR1 reads SGHDN; CDR2 reads FVKESK. This CDR3 comprises 15 residues. Deletions cut 1 base from V and 2 bases from J, with 11 bases between. In DNA, the CDR3 is TGTGCCAGCAGCCAAGGACAGGCGATACAAGAGACCCAGTACTTC. It specifies CASSQGQAIQETQYF.

V is TRBV6-5 and J is TRBJ2-5; 8 bases are shared with TRBD2. Trimming cost V 5 bases and J 1 base; bases outside gene matches: 6. The CDR3 covers 15 residues. Germline V gene data show CDR1 as MNHEY and CDR2 as SVGAGI. The CDR3 region has the DNA TGTGCCAGCAGTCCCCACACTAGCGGCCAAGAGACCCAGTACTTC. Residues: CASSPHTSGQETQYF.

The chain employs TRBV7-9 and TRBJ2-2; possible D gene TRBD1, 6 bases. Trimming removed 2 bases from V and 4 bases from J, with 11 bases in between. Germline lookup yields CDR1 SEHNR and CDR2 FQNEAQ (reference sequence). The CDR3 is made up of 15 amino acids. CDR3 residues: CASSLTGLPTGELFF. The CDR3 coding sequence is TGTGCCAGCAGCTTAACAGGGTTACCCACCGGGGAGCTGTTTTTT. The variable domain in full, completed from reference TRBV7-9 and TRBJ2-2, reads DTGVSQNPRHKITKRGQNVTFRCDPISEHNRLYWYRQTLGQGPEFLTYFQNEAQLEKSRLLSDRFSAERPKGSFSTLEIQRTEQGDSAMYLCASSLTGLPTGELFFGEGSRLTVL.

This rearrangement joins TRBV6-6 to TRBJ2-5, with D possibly being TRBD1 (5 bases). The V gene's germline CDR1 is MNHNY and CDR2 SVGAGI (reference sequence). The CDR3 extends over 14 amino acids. Trimming removed 5 bases at V and 0 bases at J, with 10 bases between. The CDR3 loop is CASSRYRNQETQYF. Written as DNA, the CDR3 is TGTGCCAGCAGTCGCTACAGGAACCAAGAGACCCAGTACTTC.

V gene TRBV2 combines with J gene TRBJ2-7; D possibly corresponds to TRBD1 (5 bases). Germline assignment: CDR1 SNHLY and CDR2 FYNNEI. The CDR3 covers 14 residues. V lost 3 bases, J lost 0 bases, and 9 bases lay in between. CDR3 residues: CASSDRANSYEQYF. As DNA, the CDR3 is TGTGCCAGCAGTGACAGGGCCAACTCCTACGAGCAGTACTTC.

Concerning this clone: Other DNA sequences in the same sample also yield this CDR3. The chain combines TRBV2 with TRBJ1-2; TRBD1 is a possible D gene (5 bases). This CDR3 is built from 11 residues. The germline V gene encodes CDR1 SNHLY and CDR2 FYNNEI. Trimming pared 6 bases from V and 5 bases from J, leaving 7 bases between. The CDR3 region is CASSDSYGYTF. CDR3 coding DNA: TGTGCCAGCAGCGACAGTTATGGCTACACCTTC.

This chain links TRBV13 with TRBJ2-1; D is undetermined. This CDR3 is built from 16 residues. V lost 1 base and J lost 0, with 10 bases in between. Germline-derived CDR1 and CDR2 are PRHDT and FYEKMQ (reference sequence). The CDR3 spells CASSLARGSSYNEQFF. CDR3 DNA sequence: TGTGCCAGCAGCTTAGCGCGCGGCAGCTCCTACAATGAGCAGTTCTTC. The variable domain in full, completed from reference TRBV13 and TRBJ2-1, reads AAGVIQSPRHLIKEKRETATLKCYPIPRHDTVYWYQQGPGQDPQFLISFYEKMQSDKGSIPDRFSAQQFSDYHSELNMSSLELGDSALYFCASSLARGSSYNEQFFGPGTRLTVL.

This clone has a handful of counts. V usage is TRBV6-1 and J usage is TRBJ1-4; maybe TRBD1 (5 bases). Germline-derived CDR1 and CDR2 are MNHNS and SASEGT. This CDR3 has 15 amino acids. V shed 2 bases and J shed 5 bases, with 12 bases lying between them. The CDR3: CASSESAGGNEKLFF. CDR3 DNA sequence: TGTGCCAGCAGTGAATCCGCGGGGGGGAATGAAAAACTGTTTTTT.

V and J are TRBV29-1 and TRBJ2-3, with 15 bases aligning to TRBD2. The CDR3 runs to 14 residues. The germline V gene has CDR1 SQVTM and CDR2 ANQGSEA. Trimming took 6 bases from V and 6 from J; bases not matched to a gene: 4. CDR3 in amino acids: CSVGLAGGPDTQYF. CDR3 nucleotide sequence: TGCAGCGTAGGACTAGCGGGGGGGCCCGATACGCAGTATTTT.